Following are 27 T cell receptor beta chains from one sample sequenced in a study of T cell repertoires in cytomegalovirus infection. Their cognate antigens are unknown. MiXCR, run by TCRdb on the reads, gives a single entry per CDR3 protein. The sample shows under 200,000 distinct CDR3 sequences, about a fifth of them seen only once. The source was CD8+ T cells from cultured PBMCs, collected from culture after CMV antigen stimulation. The source of these receptors is a human donor in good health (CMV status not recorded). Some clones in this sample may be carry-over from other donors' samples.

This clonotype was recorded a few times. V usage is TRBV7-3 and J usage is TRBJ1-6, with TRBD1 as a possible D gene (6 bases). Germline CDR1 SGHTA, CDR2 FQGTGA. V dropped 1 base and J dropped 10 bases, with 14 bases sitting between them. The CDR3 has 15 residues. The CDR3 DNA is TGTGCCAGCAGCTTAAGAGGGCAGGGGAGCTCACCCCTCCACTTT. Translated: CASSLRGQGSSPLHF.

This clonotype was seen a few times. The rearrangement links TRBV7-8 to TRBJ2-1; D unclear. Germline loops: CDR1 SGHVS, CDR2 FQNEAQ. The CDR3 is 11 amino acids. V gave up 3 bases and J gave up 14 bases, with 11 bases separating them. The DNA for the CDR3 is TGTGCCAGCAGCTTCCCCCCTCGAAAGTTCTTC. Translating it yields CASSFPPRKFF.

The chain is built from TRBV27 and TRBJ2-1; 8 bases align to TRBD2. Germline V gene sequence: CDR1 MNHEY, CDR2 SMNVEV (reference sequence). The CDR3 spans 18 residues. The V and J ends lost 2 bases and 4 bases, in that order; junction bases with no gene match: 13. In DNA form, the CDR3 reads TGTGCCAGCAGTTTACCCTCCACCGGGACTAGTGGGTACAATGAGCAGTTCTTC. It is translated as CASSLPSTGTSGYNEQFF.

This clonotype showed up many times. V and J are TRBV7-2 and TRBJ2-7; a possible D gene is TRBD1 (5 bases). Germline V gene data show CDR1 as SGHTA and CDR2 as FQGNSA. CDR3 length equals 19 residues. The V and J ends lost 2 bases and 2 bases respectively, with 25 bases between them. The CDR3 DNA sequence: TGTGCCAGCAGCTTAAACCCGATGACAGCATTTAATTTCGCCTACGAGCAGTACTTC. It is translated as CASSLNPMTAFNFAYEQYF.

This clonotype was counted a few times. The chain has TRBV28 and TRBJ1-4, with a possible D match to TRBD1 (6 bases). CDR1 and CDR2 (germline): MDHEN, SYDVKM. This CDR3 is built from 16 residues. V was shortened by 4 bases and J by 2 bases, with 14 bases between the two germline ends. CDR3 loop: CASSSPRDTTNEKLFF. CDR3 in DNA: TGTGCCAGCAGTTCCCCCCGGGACACCACTAATGAAAAACTGTTTTTT.

This clonotype was seen a few times. This chain uses TRBV7-8 with TRBJ1-3; tentatively, D is TRBD1 (6 bases). The CDR3 has 15 residues. V dropped 2 bases and J dropped 0 bases, with 8 bases sitting between them. Germline V gives CDR1 SGHVS, CDR2 FQNEAQ. The CDR3 loop reads CASSLRGNSGNTIYF. The CDR3 coding sequence is TGTGCCAGCAGCTTAAGGGGGAACTCTGGAAACACCATATATTTT.

The gene calls are TRBV12-3 or TRBV12-4 and TRBJ2-7; a possible D gene is TRBD2 (6 bases). V dropped 5 bases and J dropped 3 bases, with 26 bases sitting between them. The CDR3 consists of 18 residues. CDR3 sequence (DNA): TGTGCCAGCAGTCCTCACCTGAACGGGGGAAGGGGTGTCTACGAGCAGTACTTC. Translated: CASSPHLNGGRGVYEQYF.

V and J are TRBV6-2 or TRBV6-3 and TRBJ1-1; TRBD1 matches 9 bases. V lost 11 bases to trimming and J lost 10 bases; unmatched junction nucleotides: 8. The germline gives CDR1 MNHEY, CDR2 SVGEGT. The CDR3 covers 11 residues. The CDR3 loop reads CAAGTGSGAFF. DNA of the CDR3: TGTGCCGCTGGGACAGGGAGTGGAGCTTTCTTT.

The J gene is TRBJ2-7, the V gene TRBV7-4; possibly TRBD2 for D (6 bases). The ends were cut back, 2 bases at V and 7 bases at J, with 6 bases in the middle. The CDR3 has 11 residues. The V gene's germline CDR1 is SGHVT and CDR2 SQSDAQ. CDR3 sequence reads: CASSLRGEQYF. The CDR3 coding sequence is TGTGCCAGCAGCTTACGGGGGGAGCAGTACTTC.

This clonotype was seen repeatedly, ten times or more. The CDR3 nucleotides read TGTGCCAGCAGTTTAAGTGCGGGGGGGTTCGATGAGCAGTTCTTC. This codes for CASSLSAGGFDEQFF. This chain links TRBV27 with TRBJ2-1; TRBD2 matches at 9 bases. The CDR3 spans 15 residues. V gave up 2 bases and J gave up 8 bases; unmatched junction bases: 7. The germline V gene has CDR1 MNHEY and CDR2 SMNVEV (reference sequence).

V usage is TRBV12-3 or TRBV12-4 and J usage is TRBJ1-4, with 7 bases lining up with TRBD1. V was pared by 2 bases and J by 0 bases, with 9 bases of the junction left unmatched. The CDR3 covers 18 residues. CDR3 amino acids: CASSLIPGTDPTNEKLFF. CDR3 bases: TGTGCCAGCAGTTTAATACCCGGGACAGACCCAACTAATGAAAAACTGTTTTTT.

CDR3 DNA sequence: TGTGCCTCCAGGGGCCCTGTGAACACTGAAGCTTTCTTT. Translated: CASRGPVNTEAFF. The V gene is TRBV12-3 or TRBV12-4, the J gene TRBJ1-1; the D gene is possibly TRBD1 (6 bases). Trimming removed 11 bases from V and 0 bases from J, with 13 bases in between. CDR3 length: 13 residues.

This clonotype was detected only a few times. The rearrangement joins TRBV28 to TRBJ1-6, with D uncertain. This CDR3 has 11 residues. CDR1 is MDHEN and CDR2 is SYDVKM in the germline V gene. V dropped 5 bases and J dropped 16 bases, with 12 bases sitting between them. CDR3 nucleotides: TGTGCCAGCAGTCCCGGACCATTACTCCACTTT. As protein: CASSPGPLLHF.

This chain's CDR3 is CASSWGTSPNNEQFF. The CDR3 nucleotides read TGTGCCAGCAGTTGGGGGACTAGCCCCAACAATGAGCAGTTCTTC. This chain connects TRBV6-5 to TRBJ2-1; 9 nucleotides align to TRBD2. CDR1 and CDR2 (germline): MNHEY, SVGAGI. Unmatched junction bases numbered 6, after V lost 4 bases and J lost 5 bases. This CDR3 is built from 15 residues.

The rearrangement joins TRBV7-6 to TRBJ2-1; no reliable D call. Trimming took 3 bases from V and 0 from J, leaving 15 bases between them. The V gene's germline CDR1 is SGHVS and CDR2 FNYEAQ. The CDR3 consists of 17 residues. CDR3 loop: CASSFGTGPSSYNEQFF. CDR3 nucleotides: TGTGCCAGCAGCTTCGGTACCGGGCCTAGCTCCTACAATGAGCAGTTCTTC. Supplemented by reference TRBV7-6 and TRBJ2-1, the full variable domain reads GAGVSQSPRYKVTKRGQDVALRCDPISGHVSLYWYRQALGQGPEFLTYFNYEAQQDKSGLPNDRFSAERPEGSISTLTIQRTEQRDSAMYRCASSFGTGPSSYNEQFFGPGTRLTVL.

The chain is built from TRBV6-1 and TRBJ2-1; D is unresolved. The CDR3 covers 12 residues. Germline CDR1 MNHNS, CDR2 SASEGT. Trimming left V 4 bases short and J 4 bases short, with 5 bases between. CDR3 residues: CASSAYYNEQFF. In nucleotides, the CDR3 is TGTGCCAGCAGTGCATATTACAATGAGCAGTTCTTC.

CDR3 bases: TGTGCCAGCAGCTTAGTACCCCGGCTAGAGCAGTACTTC. Encoded protein: CASSLVPRLEQYF. This chain connects TRBV7-2 to TRBJ2-7; D is undetermined. The CDR3 runs 13 residues. V was trimmed by 1 base and J by 7 bases, leaving 11 bases between them. From germline, CDR1 is SGHTA and CDR2 FQGNSA.

This clonotype showed up many times. The rearrangement joins TRBV6-2 or TRBV6-3 to TRBJ2-1, with D hard to call. Germline CDR1 MNHEY, CDR2 SVGEGT. The CDR3 sequence is 15 residues long. The V and J ends lost 5 bases and 10 bases respectively, with 21 bases between them. This chain's CDR3 is CASSNIPDRSDEQFF. The CDR3 DNA sequence: TGTGCCAGCAGTAACATTCCCGACCGGTCAGACGAGCAGTTCTTC.

This chain uses TRBV6-2 or TRBV6-3 with TRBJ2-2, with D possibly being TRBD1 (6 bases). This CDR3 comprises 16 residues. The V and J ends lost 4 bases and 0 bases respectively, with 12 bases between them. CDR1 is MNHEY, CDR2 SVGEGT, per germline. The CDR3 DNA sequence: TGTGCCAGCAGTTCTCCGGACAGATCGAACACCGGGGAGCTGTTTTTT. As protein: CASSSPDRSNTGELFF.

The genes are TRBV9 and TRBJ1-4; tentatively, D is TRBD1 (5 bases). Germline CDR1 reads SGDLS; CDR2 reads YYNGEE. The ends were cut back, 4 bases at V and 4 bases at J, with 14 bases in the middle. This CDR3 contains 15 residues. The CDR3 here is CASSPSGASNEKLFF. The CDR3 DNA is TGTGCCAGCAGCCCCTCCGGGGCAAGTAATGAAAAACTGTTTTTT.

Only a few counts were recorded for this clonotype. V and J are TRBV12-3 or TRBV12-4 and TRBJ2-5, with 10 bases fitting TRBD2. The CDR3 is 15 amino acids. The V gene end was trimmed by 6 bases and the J gene end by 5 bases; junction bases not matched to a gene: 9. The CDR3 sequence: CASRAPGLAIETQYF. The CDR3 DNA follows: TGTGCCAGCAGGGCGCCGGGACTAGCGATTGAGACCCAGTACTTC.

CDR3 sequence (DNA): TGTGCCAGCAGCCCGGGACTGAGGTTGTTAGAGACCCAGTACTTC. It specifies CASSPGLRLLETQYF. The chain recombines TRBV11-2 with TRBJ2-5; D is perhaps TRBD2 (6 bases). With 5 bases removed from V and 4 bases from J, the gap between germline ends came to 17 bases. Germline assignment: CDR1 SGHAT and CDR2 FQNNGV. This CDR3 is built from 15 residues. The full variable domain, in which reference TRBV11-2 and TRBJ2-5 provide the parts outside the CDR3, is EAGVAQSPRYKIIEKRQSVAFWCNPISGHATLYWYQQILGQGPKLLIQFQNNGVVDDSQLPKDRFSAERLKGVDSTLKIQPAKLEDSAVYLCASSPGLRLLETQYFGPGTRLLVL.

This chain uses TRBV4-1 with TRBJ1-5; a possible D gene is TRBD1 (6 bases). The V and J ends lost 0 bases and 7 bases respectively, with 7 bases between them. CDR1 and CDR2 (germline): MGHRA, YSYEKL. The CDR3 extends over 13 amino acids. In DNA, the CDR3 is TGCGCCAGCAGCCAAGAGGGGGCACAGCCCCAGCATTTT. Residues: CASSQEGAQPQHF.

This chain's CDR3 is CASSPDSYYGYTF. The CDR3 nucleotides read TGCGCCAGCAGCCCGGACAGCTACTATGGCTACACCTTC. The J gene is TRBJ1-2, the V gene TRBV4-3; D perhaps matches TRBD1 (6 bases). CDR3 length: 13 residues. Germline CDR1 reads LGHNA; CDR2 reads YSLEER. Trimming shortened V by 4 bases and J by 3 bases, and 9 bases separated the two germline ends.

The chain couples TRBV7-2 to TRBJ2-3, with TRBD2 matching 9 bases. CDR1 is SGHTA, CDR2 FQGNSA, per germline. CDR3 length: 14 amino acids. Germline trimming cut 6 bases from V and 3 bases from J; bases unmatched to any gene: 4. This CDR3 reads CASRKAGGTDTQYF. CDR3 coding DNA: TGTGCCAGCAGAAAAGCGGGGGGTACAGATACGCAGTATTTT.

This clonotype was seen only a few times. The chain combines TRBV28 with TRBJ2-2; D is possibly TRBD1 (6 bases). The CDR3 consists of 14 residues. Germline V gene sequence: CDR1 MDHEN, CDR2 SYDVKM. V lost 3 bases and J 4 bases, leaving 9 bases between the germline ends. CDR3 DNA: TGTGCCAGCAGTTTTACAGGGTTCACCGGGGAGCTGTTTTTT. It translates to CASSFTGFTGELFF.

This chain uses TRBV6-1 with TRBJ2-1, with D uncertain. Deletions cut 1 base from V and 4 bases from J, with 11 bases between. Germline CDR1 reads MNHNS; CDR2 reads SASEGT. CDR3 length: 15 amino acids. CDR3 in DNA: TGTGCCAGCAGTGAAGAAGAGGTAAGGTACAATGAGCAGTTCTTC. This codes for CASSEEEVRYNEQFF.